This T cell receptor (beta chain) is from a study of shared clonotypes between healthy human individuals. Cells designated naive CD8 were CD45RO-negative and were positively selected for CCR7, with terminally differentiated effector memory CD45RA+ cells excluded. Adult Caucasians living in Nashville, Tennessee made up all of the donors. The authors ran the assay at deep level. For each subset, genomic DNA was distributed in equal portions over several immunoSEQ plates. The table came from immunoSEQ multiplex PCR; TCRdb's copy has only in-frame clones and leaves some out. The sample yields about 2,200,000 clones, approximately 94% seen once. Germline-derived CDR1 and CDR2 are MRHNA and SNTAGT. The CDR3 runs to 14 residues. J lost 3 bases, V lost 8 bases, and 6 bases had no gene match. To note about this clone: The antigen remains undetermined.

Study-wide findings and caveats: Naive CD4 clonotype sharing across a few donors was roughly 5%.

The TCR sequence derives from a man younger than 30 in good health. Some clones in this sample may be carry-over from other donors' samples. Sequencing was done on a sample of naive CD8+ T cells from PBMCs. The J gene is TRBJ2-1, the V gene TRBV6-4; 8 bases are a match to TRBD2. CDR3 DNA: TGTGCCAGCGCGGCGGGAGGAAGCTACAATGAGCAGTTCTTC. Its translation: CASAAGGSYNEQFF.